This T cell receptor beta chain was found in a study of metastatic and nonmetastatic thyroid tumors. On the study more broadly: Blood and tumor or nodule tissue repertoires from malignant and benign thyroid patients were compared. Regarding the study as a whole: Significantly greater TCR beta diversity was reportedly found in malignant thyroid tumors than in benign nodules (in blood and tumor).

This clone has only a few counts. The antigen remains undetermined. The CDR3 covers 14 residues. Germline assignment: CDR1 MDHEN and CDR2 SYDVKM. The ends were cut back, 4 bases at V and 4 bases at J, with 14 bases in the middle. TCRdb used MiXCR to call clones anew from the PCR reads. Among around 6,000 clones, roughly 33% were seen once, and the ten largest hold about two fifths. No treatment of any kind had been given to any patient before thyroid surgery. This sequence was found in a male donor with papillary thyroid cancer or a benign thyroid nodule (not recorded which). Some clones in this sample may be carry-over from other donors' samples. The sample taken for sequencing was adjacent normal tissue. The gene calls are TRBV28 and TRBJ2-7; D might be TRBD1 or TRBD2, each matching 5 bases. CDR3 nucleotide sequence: TGTGCCAGCAGTTATGGGTCAGAGGGGTACGAGCAGTACTTC. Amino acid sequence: CASSYGSEGYEQYF.